A single sample is the source of the 19 T cell receptor beta chains below, sequenced in a study of T-cell memory formation after mild COVID-19. TCRdb processed the 5' RACE reads anew with MiXCR; each CDR3 protein has one entry. Of approximately 60,000 distinct CDR3 sequences listed, 9.3% are singletons. Sequenced sample: PBMCs or a T cell subset sorted from them (not recorded which). The source is a man younger than 35 who had mild COVID-19 (a few samples of this study predate the infection). Cell type and time point are not known.

This clonotype was observed a few times. DNA of the CDR3: TGCAGTGCCCGTCCGGGACTAGCGGGGGGGCCCCCAGATACGCAGTATTTT. Residues: CSARPGLAGGPPDTQYF. J is TRBJ2-3 and V is TRBV20-1; TRBD2 agrees at 16 bases. CDR1 is DFQATT, CDR2 SNEGSKA, per germline (reference sequence). This CDR3 is 17 amino acids long. V lost 6 bases to trimming and J lost 4 bases; unmatched junction nucleotides: 10.

This clonotype was found a few times. V gene TRBV5-1 combines with J gene TRBJ2-2, with TRBD1 identical over 8 bases. The CDR3 extends over 14 amino acids. Germline CDR1 and CDR2: SGHRS and YFSETQ. With 4 bases clipped from V and 8 bases from J, the junction kept 7 bases outside the gene matches. This chain's CDR3 is CASSRQGNSGELFF. The CDR3 DNA reads TGCGCCAGCAGCAGACAGGGGAATTCAGGGGAGCTGTTTTTT.

J is TRBJ1-5 and V is TRBV19, with D tentatively TRBD1 (6 bases). This CDR3 has 14 amino acids. Per germline, CDR1 LNHDA and CDR2 SQIVND (reference sequence). Trimming cost V 5 bases and J 4 bases, with 12 bases left between them. CDR3 loop: CASSRRQVNQPQHF. The CDR3 DNA is TGTGCCAGTAGTCGTCGACAGGTGAATCAGCCCCAGCATTTT.

This clonotype has more than one count but fewer than ten. The chain employs TRBV30 and TRBJ1-1; D not resolved. The CDR3 is made up of 13 amino acids. CDR1 and CDR2 from the germline V gene are GTSNPN and SVGIG (reference sequence). V shed 1 base and J shed 4 bases, with 10 bases lying between them. This chain's CDR3 is CAWSETGGTEAFF. In nucleotides, the CDR3 is TGTGCCTGGAGTGAGACGGGTGGCACTGAAGCTTTCTTT.

This clonotype occurred a few times. CDR3 coding DNA: TGTGCCAGCTCACCATCCCAGACAGATACGCAGTATTTT. It specifies CASSPSQTDTQYF. The chain uses TRBV18 and TRBJ2-3; unclear D gene. The CDR3 has 13 amino acids. Germline CDR1 and CDR2: KGHSH and LQKENI. V lost 2 bases, J lost 3 bases, and 6 bases lay in between.

This clonotype appeared a few times. This chain joins TRBV12-3 or TRBV12-4 and TRBJ2-5; D is possibly TRBD2 (6 bases). Trimming took 2 bases from V and 4 from J, leaving 11 bases between them. The CDR3 sequence is 14 residues long. The CDR3 spells CASSLSLARETQYF. The DNA of the CDR3 is TGTGCCAGCAGTTTAAGCCTAGCGAGAGAGACCCAGTACTTC.

This clonotype was counted many times. The genes are TRBV29-1 and TRBJ2-7; 8 bases line up with TRBD1. J was trimmed by 6 bases and V by 3 bases; bases with no gene match: 1. Germline V gives CDR1 SQVTM, CDR2 ANQGSEA. The CDR3 runs 11 residues. The CDR3 DNA is TGCAGCGTTGAGGACAGGGTCGAGCAGTACTTC. Its translation is CSVEDRVEQYF.

The V call is TRBV11-2, the J call TRBJ2-6, with D uncertain. With 5 bases removed from V and 0 bases from J, the gap between germline ends came to 14 bases. The V gene's germline CDR1 is SGHAT and CDR2 FQNNGV. This CDR3 has 17 amino acids. This CDR3 reads CASSQGHTGSGANVLTF. The DNA of the CDR3 is TGTGCCAGCAGCCAAGGGCACACGGGCTCTGGGGCCAACGTCCTGACTTTC.

CDR3 nucleotides: TGTGCCAGCAGCTTAGATCATTCACCCCTCCACTTT. This encodes CASSLDHSPLHF. The rearrangement links TRBV7-9 to TRBJ1-6; D is unresolved. Between the trimmed V and J ends, which lost 1 base and 8 bases, there was a span of 3 bases. This CDR3 is built from 12 residues. Germline V gene data show CDR1 as SEHNR and CDR2 as FQNEAQ (reference sequence).

This clonotype qualifies as medium-sized. This chain links TRBV7-2 with TRBJ2-7; 8 bases fit TRBD1. Germline CDR1 is SGHTA and CDR2 is FQGNSA. This CDR3 has 13 residues. V gave up 1 base and J gave up 6 bases; unmatched junction bases: 2. The CDR3 DNA follows: TGTGCCAGCAGCTTAGGAACAGGGGGCGAGCAGTACGTC. This translates into CASSLGTGGEQYV.

V usage is TRBV27 and J usage is TRBJ2-1; perhaps TRBD1 as D (6 bases). The CDR3 spans 13 residues. The V and J ends lost 8 bases and 4 bases respectively, with 12 bases between them. Germline values: CDR1 MNHEY, CDR2 SMNVEV (reference sequence). The CDR3 DNA follows: TGTGCCAGCTGGTTACAGGGTTACAATGAGCAGTTCTTC. This sequence encodes CASWLQGYNEQFF.

This clonotype was observed a handful of times. The CDR3 sequence: CASSWGTDSSYEQYF. The CDR3 nucleotides read TGTGCCAGTAGTTGGGGGACAGATAGCTCCTACGAGCAGTACTTC. The rearrangement uses TRBV19 and TRBJ2-7, with 7 nucleotides matching TRBD1. The trim removed 5 bases at V and 0 bases at J, leaving 7 bases unmatched. The CDR3 length is 15 residues. From germline, CDR1 is LNHDA and CDR2 SQIVND (reference sequence).

The chain couples TRBV5-1 to TRBJ2-2, with TRBD2 matching over 7 bases. The CDR3 runs to 13 residues. Germline loops: CDR1 SGHRS, CDR2 YFSETQ. V dropped 10 bases and J dropped 1; count of bases not matched to a gene: 4. The CDR3 DNA sequence: TGCGCCGCGGGGGACGAGAACACCGGGGAGCTGTTTTTT. This gives the protein CAAGDENTGELFF.

The rearrangement links TRBV7-2 to TRBJ2-5; no reliable D call. Germline loops: CDR1 SGHTA, CDR2 FQGNSA. CDR3 length: 14 residues. V lost 5 bases and J 6 bases, leaving 16 bases between the germline ends. The CDR3: CASSPGPSRQTQYF. CDR3 DNA: TGTGCCAGCAGCCCCGGGCCCTCCCGACAGACCCAGTACTTC.

V is TRBV7-9 and J is TRBJ1-1; D ambiguous. CDR1 is SEHNR and CDR2 is FQNEAQ in the germline V gene (reference sequence). The CDR3 sequence is 13 residues long. V lost 1 base to trimming and J lost 4 bases, with 7 bases between them. The CDR3 is CASSLVEGTEAFF. As DNA, the CDR3 is TGTGCCAGCAGCTTAGTCGAGGGCACTGAAGCTTTCTTT.

This clonotype has a count of ten or more. The chain is built from TRBV5-1 and TRBJ2-7; either TRBD1 or TRBD2 may fit D (5 bases each). V lost 0 bases and J 6 bases, leaving 10 bases between the germline ends. Germline V gene sequence: CDR1 SGHRS, CDR2 YFSETQ. This CDR3 is built from 13 residues. In DNA, the CDR3 is TGCGCCAGCAGCTTGGTTACGGGACGCGAGCAGTACTTC. This sequence encodes CASSLVTGREQYF.

The chain carries TRBV7-9 and TRBJ2-7; 9 bases are shared with TRBD1. J gave up 4 bases and V 6 bases, and 7 bases lay outside the gene matches. The V gene's germline CDR1 is SEHNR and CDR2 FQNEAQ (reference sequence). The CDR3 contains 14 residues. The CDR3 DNA follows: TGTGCCAGCAGGAAACAGGGGGCGCTTTACGAGCAGTACTTC. It is translated as CASRKQGALYEQYF.

The rearrangement links TRBV5-1 to TRBJ1-1; 9 positions match TRBD1. Germline-derived CDR1 and CDR2 are SGHRS and YFSETQ. Trimming took 2 bases from V and 5 from J; bases not matched to a gene: 7. This CDR3 is 15 amino acids long. This chain's CDR3 is CASSLMGQGDTEAFF. As DNA, the CDR3 is TGCGCCAGCAGCTTAATGGGACAGGGTGATACTGAAGCTTTCTTT.

The chain joins TRBV9 to TRBJ2-3; either TRBD1 or TRBD2 may supply D (6 bases each). The V gene lost 3 bases and the J gene lost 2 bases, with 22 bases spanning the gap. From germline, CDR1 is SGDLS and CDR2 YYNGEE. The CDR3 extends over 18 amino acids. Here the CDR3 reads CASSEELRGLAFTDTQYF. CDR3 bases: TGTGCCAGCAGCGAAGAGCTCAGGGGCCTAGCGTTCACAGATACGCAGTATTTT.